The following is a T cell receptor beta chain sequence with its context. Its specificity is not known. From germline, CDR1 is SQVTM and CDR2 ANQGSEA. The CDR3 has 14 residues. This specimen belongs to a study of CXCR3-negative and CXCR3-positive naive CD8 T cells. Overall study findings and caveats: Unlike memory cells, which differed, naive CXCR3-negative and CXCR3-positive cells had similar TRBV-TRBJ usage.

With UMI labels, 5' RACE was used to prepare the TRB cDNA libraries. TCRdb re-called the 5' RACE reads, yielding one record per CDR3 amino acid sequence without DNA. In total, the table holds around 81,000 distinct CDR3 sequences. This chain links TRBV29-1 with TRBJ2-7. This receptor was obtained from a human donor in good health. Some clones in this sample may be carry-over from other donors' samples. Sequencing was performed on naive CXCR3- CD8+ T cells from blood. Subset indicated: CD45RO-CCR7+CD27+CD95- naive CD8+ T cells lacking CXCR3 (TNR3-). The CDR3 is CSVAGEGSRYEQYF.